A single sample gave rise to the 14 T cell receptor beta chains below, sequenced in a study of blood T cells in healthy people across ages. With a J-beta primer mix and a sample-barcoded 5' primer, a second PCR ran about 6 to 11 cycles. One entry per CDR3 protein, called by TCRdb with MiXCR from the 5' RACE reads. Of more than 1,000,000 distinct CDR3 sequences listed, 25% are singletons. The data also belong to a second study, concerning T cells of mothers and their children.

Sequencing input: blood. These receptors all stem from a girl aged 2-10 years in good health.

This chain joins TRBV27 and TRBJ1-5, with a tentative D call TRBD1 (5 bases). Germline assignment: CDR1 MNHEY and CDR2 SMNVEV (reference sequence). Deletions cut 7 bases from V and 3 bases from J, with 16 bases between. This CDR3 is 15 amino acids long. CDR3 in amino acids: CASKLAGLNNQPQHF. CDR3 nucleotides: TGTGCCAGCAAGTTGGCAGGGTTAAACAATCAGCCCCAGCATTTT.

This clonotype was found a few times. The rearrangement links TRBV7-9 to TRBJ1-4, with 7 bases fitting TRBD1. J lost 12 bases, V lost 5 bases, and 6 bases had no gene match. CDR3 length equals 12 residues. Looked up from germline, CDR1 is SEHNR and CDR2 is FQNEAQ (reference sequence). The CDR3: CASSPEQGQLFF. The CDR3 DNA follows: TGTGCCAGCAGCCCAGAACAGGGGCAACTGTTTTTT.

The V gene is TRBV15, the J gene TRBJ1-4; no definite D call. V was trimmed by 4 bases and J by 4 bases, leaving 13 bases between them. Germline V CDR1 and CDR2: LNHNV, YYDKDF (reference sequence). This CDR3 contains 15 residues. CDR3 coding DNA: TGTGCCACCAGCAAGAGGGAACAGATTAATGAAAAACTGTTTTTT. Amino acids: CATSKREQINEKLFF.

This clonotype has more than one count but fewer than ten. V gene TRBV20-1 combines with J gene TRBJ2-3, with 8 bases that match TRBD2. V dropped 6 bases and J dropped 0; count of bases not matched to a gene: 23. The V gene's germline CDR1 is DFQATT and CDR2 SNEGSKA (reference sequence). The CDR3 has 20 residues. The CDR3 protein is CSAPGFDVGGGMRSTDTQYF. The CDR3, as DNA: TGCAGTGCCCCAGGGTTTGATGTCGGGGGGGGAATGAGAAGCACAGATACGCAGTATTTT.

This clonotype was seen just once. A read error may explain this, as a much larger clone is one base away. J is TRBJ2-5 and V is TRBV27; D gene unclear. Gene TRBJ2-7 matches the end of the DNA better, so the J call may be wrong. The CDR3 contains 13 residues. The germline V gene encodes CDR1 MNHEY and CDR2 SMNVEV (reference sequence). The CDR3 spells CASSLYPSYEQYF. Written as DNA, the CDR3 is TGTGCCAGCAGTTTATACCCCTCCTACGAGCAGTACTTC.

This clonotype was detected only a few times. CDR3: CSVEDLHALGGQFF. CDR3 coding DNA: TGCAGCGTTGAAGATCTACATGCTCTAGGGGGGCAGTTCTTC. The V call is TRBV29-1, the J call TRBJ2-5; tentatively, D is TRBD1 (6 bases). The last part of the DNA fits TRBJ2-1 better; the J call may be wrong. Germline assignment: CDR1 SQVTM and CDR2 ANQGSEA. The CDR3 has 14 amino acids.

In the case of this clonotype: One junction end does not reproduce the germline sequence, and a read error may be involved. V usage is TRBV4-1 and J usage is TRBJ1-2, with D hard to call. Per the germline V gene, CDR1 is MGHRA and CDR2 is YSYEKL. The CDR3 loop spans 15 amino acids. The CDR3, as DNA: TGCGCCGGCAGCCAAGTCCCCGGAGCTAACTATGGCTACACCTTC. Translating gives CAGSQVPGANYGYTF.

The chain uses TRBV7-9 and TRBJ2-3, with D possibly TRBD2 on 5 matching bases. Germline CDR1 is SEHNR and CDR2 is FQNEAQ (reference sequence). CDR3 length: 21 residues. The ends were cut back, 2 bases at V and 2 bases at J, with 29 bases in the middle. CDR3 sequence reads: CASSLRVRARPDLDVTDTQYF. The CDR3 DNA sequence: TGTGCCAGCAGCTTAAGGGTGAGGGCTCGACCCGATTTAGATGTCACAGATACGCAGTATTTT.

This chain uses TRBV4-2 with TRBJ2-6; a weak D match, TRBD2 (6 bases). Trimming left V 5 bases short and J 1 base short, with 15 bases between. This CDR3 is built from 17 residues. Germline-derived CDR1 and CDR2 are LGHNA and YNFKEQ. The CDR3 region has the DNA TGTGCCAGCAGCGGGCGGGACGTGGGATCTGGGGCCAACGTCCTGACTTTC. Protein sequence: CASSGRDVGSGANVLTF.

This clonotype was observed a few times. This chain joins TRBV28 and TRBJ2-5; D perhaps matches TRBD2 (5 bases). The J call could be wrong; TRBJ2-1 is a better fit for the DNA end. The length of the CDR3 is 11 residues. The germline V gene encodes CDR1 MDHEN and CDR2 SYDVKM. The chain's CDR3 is CASREEREQFF. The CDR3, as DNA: TGTGCCAGCAGGGAGGAGCGGGAGCAGTTCTTC.

CDR3: CASSQELGYGYTF. As DNA, the CDR3 is TGTGCCAGCAGCCAAGAGTTGGGATATGGCTACACCTTC. V is TRBV3-1 and J is TRBJ1-2; D is uncertain. The V end lost 0 bases, the J end lost 5 bases, and 7 bases lay between the germline ends. This CDR3 is built from 13 residues. From germline, CDR1 is LGHDT and CDR2 YNNKEL (reference sequence).

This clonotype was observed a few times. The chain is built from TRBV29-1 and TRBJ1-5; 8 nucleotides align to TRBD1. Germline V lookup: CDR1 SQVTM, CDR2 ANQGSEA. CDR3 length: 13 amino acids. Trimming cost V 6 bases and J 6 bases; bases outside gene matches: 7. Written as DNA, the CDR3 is TGCAGCGTGGAGACAGGGGCGGGTCAGCCCCAGCATTTT. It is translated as CSVETGAGQPQHF.

For the CDR3, the DNA is TGTGCCAGCAGTCCCCGAAACAGGGGAAGCGAGCAGTACTTC. Its protein is CASSPRNRGSEQYF. The V gene is TRBV28, the J gene TRBJ2-5; 7 positions match TRBD1. The J call may be incorrect, as the DNA end agrees better with TRBJ2-7. CDR3 length: 14 amino acids. CDR1 is MDHEN and CDR2 is SYDVKM in the germline V gene.

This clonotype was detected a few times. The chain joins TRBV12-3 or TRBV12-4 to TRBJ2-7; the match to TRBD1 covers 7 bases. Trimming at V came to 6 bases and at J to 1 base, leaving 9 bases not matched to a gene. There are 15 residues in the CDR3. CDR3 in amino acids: CASRSFRDSSYEQYF. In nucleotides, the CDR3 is TGTGCCAGCAGGAGCTTCCGGGACAGTTCCTACGAGCAGTACTTC.